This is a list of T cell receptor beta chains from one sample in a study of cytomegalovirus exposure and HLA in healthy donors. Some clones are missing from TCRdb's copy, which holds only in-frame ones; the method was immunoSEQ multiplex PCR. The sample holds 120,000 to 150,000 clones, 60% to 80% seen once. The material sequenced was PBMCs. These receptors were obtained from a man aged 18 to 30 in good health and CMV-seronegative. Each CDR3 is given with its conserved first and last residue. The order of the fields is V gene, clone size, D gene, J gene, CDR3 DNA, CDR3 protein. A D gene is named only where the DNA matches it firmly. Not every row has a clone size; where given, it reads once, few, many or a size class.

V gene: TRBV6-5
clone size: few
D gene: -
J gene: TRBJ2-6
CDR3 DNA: TGTGCCAGCAGTTTGACAGACTCTGGGGCCAACGTCCTGACTTTC
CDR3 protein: CASSLTDSGANVLTF

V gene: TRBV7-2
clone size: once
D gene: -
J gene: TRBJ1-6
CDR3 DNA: TGTGCCAGCAGATGGGCCGGGGAGAGTTCACCCCTCCACTTT
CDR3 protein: CASRWAGESSPLHF

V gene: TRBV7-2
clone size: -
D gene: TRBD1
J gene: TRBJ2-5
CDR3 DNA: TGTGCCAGCAACGACAGGGGTAGGGAGACCCAGTACTTC
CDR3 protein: CASNDRGRETQYF

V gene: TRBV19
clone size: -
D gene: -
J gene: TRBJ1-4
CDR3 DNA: TGTGCCACCGGAGGGGTACGACTGTTTTTT
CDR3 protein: CATGGVRLFF

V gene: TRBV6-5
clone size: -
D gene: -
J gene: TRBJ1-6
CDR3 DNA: TGTGCCAGCAGTTACCCAGGGCAAGGTTCACCCCTCCACTTT
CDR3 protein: CASSYPGQGSPLHF

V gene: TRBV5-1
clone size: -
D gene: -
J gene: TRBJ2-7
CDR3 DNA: TGCGCCAGCAGTGGAGAGGGGGGGACCTACGAGCAGTACTTC
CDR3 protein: CASSGEGGTYEQYF

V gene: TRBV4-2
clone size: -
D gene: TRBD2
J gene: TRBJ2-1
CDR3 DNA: TGTGCCAGCACCACTCCGGGACTAGCGGTCAATGAGCAGTTCTTC
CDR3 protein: CASTTPGLAVNEQFF

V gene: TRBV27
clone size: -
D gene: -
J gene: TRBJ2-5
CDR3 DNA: TGTGCCAGCAGTTCCCAGCGGGCCGAGACCCAGTACTTC
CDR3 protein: CASSSQRAETQYF

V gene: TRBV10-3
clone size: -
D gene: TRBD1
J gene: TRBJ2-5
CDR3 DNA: TGTGCCATCAGCACCGGGACAGGGTATGAGACCCAGTACTTC
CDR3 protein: CAISTGTGYETQYF

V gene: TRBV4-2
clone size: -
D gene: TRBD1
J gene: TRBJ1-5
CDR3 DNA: TGTGCCAGCAGCTTCTCACAGGGGGCAAAGGGGAATCAGCCCCAGCATTTT
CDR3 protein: CASSFSQGAKGNQPQHF

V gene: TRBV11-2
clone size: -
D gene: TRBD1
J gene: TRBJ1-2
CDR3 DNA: TGTGCCAGCAGATCCTATACAGGGGGGAAAGGCTATGGCTACACCTTC
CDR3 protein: CASRSYTGGKGYGYTF

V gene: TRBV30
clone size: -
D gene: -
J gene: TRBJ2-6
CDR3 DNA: TGTGCCTGGAGTATCGGACAGGGGGCCAACGTCCTGACTTTC
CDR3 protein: CAWSIGQGANVLTF

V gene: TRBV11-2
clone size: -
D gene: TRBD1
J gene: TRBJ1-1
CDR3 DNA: TGTGCCAGCAGCGGTGTCAGGGGGCAGTACACTGAAGCTTTCTTT
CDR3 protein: CASSGVRGQYTEAFF

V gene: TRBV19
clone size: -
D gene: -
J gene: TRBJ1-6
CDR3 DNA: TGTGCCAGTAAATTTGGGGGCTCTGGGACCTCCTATAATTCACCCCTCCACTTT
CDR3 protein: CASKFGGSGTSYNSPLHF

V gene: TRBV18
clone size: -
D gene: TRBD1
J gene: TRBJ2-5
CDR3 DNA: TGTGCCAGCTCCTCGACAGGGTCTGTCCGAGAGACCCAGTACTTC
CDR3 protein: CASSSTGSVRETQYF

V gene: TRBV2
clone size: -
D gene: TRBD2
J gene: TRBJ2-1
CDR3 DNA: TGTGCCAGCATGCAGCGGGGGGGCCTGGTATATGAGCAGTTCTTC
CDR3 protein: CASMQRGGLVYEQFF

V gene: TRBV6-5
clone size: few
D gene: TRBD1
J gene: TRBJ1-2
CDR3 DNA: TGTGCCAGCAGCACCGGACCCAGGGGGGGCTACACCTTC
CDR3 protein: CASSTGPRGGYTF

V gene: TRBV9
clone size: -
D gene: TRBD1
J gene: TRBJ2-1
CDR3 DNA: TGTGCCAGCAGCGTAAAAGTACAGGGGGACAATGAGCAGTTCTTC
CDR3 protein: CASSVKVQGDNEQFF

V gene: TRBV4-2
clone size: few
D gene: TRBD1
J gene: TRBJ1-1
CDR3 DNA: TGTGCCAGCAGCCAAGATTGGACAGGGGGGACTGAAGCTTTCTTT
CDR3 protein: CASSQDWTGGTEAFF

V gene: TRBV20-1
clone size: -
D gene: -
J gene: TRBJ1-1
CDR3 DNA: TGCAGTGCTAGAAGGAGTATAAAAGCTTTCTTT
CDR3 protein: CSARRSIKAFF

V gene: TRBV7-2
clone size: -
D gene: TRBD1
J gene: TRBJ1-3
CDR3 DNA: TGTGCCAGCAGCTTAGTTGGGACAGGGAACTCTGGAAACACCATATATTTT
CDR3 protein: CASSLVGTGNSGNTIYF

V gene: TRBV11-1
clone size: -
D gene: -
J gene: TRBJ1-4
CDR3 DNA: TGTGCCAGCAGCTTAGGTCGACAAGATGAAAAACTGTTTTTT
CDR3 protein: CASSLGRQDEKLFF

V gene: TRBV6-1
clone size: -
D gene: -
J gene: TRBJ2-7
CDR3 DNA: TGTGCCAGCAGAGTATATGGACAGAGCCTCTACGAGCAGTACTTC
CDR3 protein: CASRVYGQSLYEQYF

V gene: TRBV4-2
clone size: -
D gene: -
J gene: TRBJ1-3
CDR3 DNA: TGTGCCAGCAGCCAAGTTTTAAACCCGGACACCCGCGACACCCGAAACACCATATATTTT
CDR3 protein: CASSQVLNPDTRDTRNTIYF

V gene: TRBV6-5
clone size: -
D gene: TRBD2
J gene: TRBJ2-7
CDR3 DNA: TGTGCCAGCAGTTACATTAACGGGGGGGGAGAGCAGTACTTC
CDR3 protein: CASSYINGGGEQYF

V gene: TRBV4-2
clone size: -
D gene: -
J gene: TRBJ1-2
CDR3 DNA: TGTGCCAGCAGCCAAGTATCCTTCGGGGGGGCTCGCTATGGCTACACCTTC
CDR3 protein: CASSQVSFGGARYGYTF

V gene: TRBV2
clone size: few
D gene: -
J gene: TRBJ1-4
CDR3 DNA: TGTGCCAGCAGTGAAGGCAGGTATAATGAAAAACTGTTTTTT
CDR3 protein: CASSEGRYNEKLFF

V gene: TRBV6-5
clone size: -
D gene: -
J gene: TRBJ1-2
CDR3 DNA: TGTGCCAGCAGTTACGTATCCAGCCGGGATGGCTACACCTTC
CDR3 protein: CASSYVSSRDGYTF

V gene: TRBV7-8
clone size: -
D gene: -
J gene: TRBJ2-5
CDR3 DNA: TGTGCCAGCAGCCTACACCCCGGCGGGGCGGGTCAAGAGACCCAGTACTTC
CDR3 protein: CASSLHPGGAGQETQYF

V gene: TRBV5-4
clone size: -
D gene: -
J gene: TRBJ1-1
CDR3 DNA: TGTGCCAGCAGCTTGGACAGCATTATGAACACTGAAGCTTTCTTT
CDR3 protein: CASSLDSIMNTEAFF

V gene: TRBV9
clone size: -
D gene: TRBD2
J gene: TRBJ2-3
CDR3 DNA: TGTGCCAGCAGCCCGGGACTAGCGGGGAATACGCAGTATTTT
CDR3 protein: CASSPGLAGNTQYF

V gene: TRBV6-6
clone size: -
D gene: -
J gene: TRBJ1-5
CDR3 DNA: TGTGCCAGCAGTTACTCTTCAAATAGCAATCAGCCCCAGCATTTT
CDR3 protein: CASSYSSNSNQPQHF

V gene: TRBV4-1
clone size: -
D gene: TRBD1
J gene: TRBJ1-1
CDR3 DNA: TGCGCCAGCAGTCACGACAGGGTGGTAGCTTTCTTT
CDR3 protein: CASSHDRVVAFF

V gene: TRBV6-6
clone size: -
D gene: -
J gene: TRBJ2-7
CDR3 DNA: TGTGCCAGCAGTTACCACCCTGACAGCTACGAGCAGTACTTC
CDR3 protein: CASSYHPDSYEQYF

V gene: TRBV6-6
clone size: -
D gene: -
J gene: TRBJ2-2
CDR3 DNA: TGTGCCAGCAGTGAGAGCGGGGAGCTGTTTTTT
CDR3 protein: CASSESGELFF

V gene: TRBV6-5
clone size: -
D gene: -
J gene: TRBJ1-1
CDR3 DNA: TGTGCCAGCGGTGACAGTTTGAACACTGAAGCTTTCTTT
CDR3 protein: CASGDSLNTEAFF

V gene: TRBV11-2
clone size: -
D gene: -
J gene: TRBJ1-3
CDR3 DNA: TGTGCCAGCAGCTACCTGAGGGGGGGAAGAACTGGAAACACCATATATTTT
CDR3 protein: CASSYLRGGRTGNTIYF

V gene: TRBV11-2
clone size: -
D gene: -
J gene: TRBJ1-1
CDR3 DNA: TGTGCCAGCAGCTTAGTCTACCCCAGGGGAGGGGTGAACACTGAAGCTTTCTTT
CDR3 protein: CASSLVYPRGGVNTEAFF

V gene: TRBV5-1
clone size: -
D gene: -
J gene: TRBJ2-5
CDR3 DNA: TGCGCCAGCAGCTCTCTCTACGGTGAGACCCAGTACTTC
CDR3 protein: CASSSLYGETQYF

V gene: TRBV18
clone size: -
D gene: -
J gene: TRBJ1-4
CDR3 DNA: TGTGCCAGCTCACCACCAGAGAGTCAAACGGGTGAAAAACTGTTTTTT
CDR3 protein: CASSPPESQTGEKLFF

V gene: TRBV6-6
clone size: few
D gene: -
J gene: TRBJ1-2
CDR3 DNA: TGTGCCAGCAGCCCCACCCCATTTTCTCACCCCGGGGGCTACACCTTC
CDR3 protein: CASSPTPFSHPGGYTF

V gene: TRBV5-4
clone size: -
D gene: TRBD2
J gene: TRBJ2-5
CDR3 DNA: TGTGCCAGCAGCTTGAAAGGTAGCGGGGCTCAAGAGACCCAGTACTTC
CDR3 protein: CASSLKGSGAQETQYF

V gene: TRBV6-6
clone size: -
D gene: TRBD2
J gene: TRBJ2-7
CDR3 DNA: TGTGCCAGCGGGGGGTCCGGGGACTACGAGCAGTATTTC
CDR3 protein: CASGGSGDYEQYF

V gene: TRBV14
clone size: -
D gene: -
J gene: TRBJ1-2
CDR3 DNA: TGTGCCAGCAGCCCCAGGGGAGGGAACTATGGCTACACCTTC
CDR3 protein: CASSPRGGNYGYTF

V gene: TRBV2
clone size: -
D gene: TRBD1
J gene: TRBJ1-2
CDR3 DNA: TGTGCCAGCAGTGGACAGGGGATCGGTGGCTACACCTTC
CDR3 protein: CASSGQGIGGYTF

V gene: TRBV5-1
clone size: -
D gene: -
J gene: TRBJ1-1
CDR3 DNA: TGCGCCAGCAGCTTGGAAGGGGGGGCGGTGGGGACTGAAGCTTTCTTT
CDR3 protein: CASSLEGGAVGTEAFF

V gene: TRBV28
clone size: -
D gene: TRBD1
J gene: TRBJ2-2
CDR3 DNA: TGTGCCAGCAGTATCGACAGGGTGAAGAGGGAGCTGTTTTTT
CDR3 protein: CASSIDRVKRELFF

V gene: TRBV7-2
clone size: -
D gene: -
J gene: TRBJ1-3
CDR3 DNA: TGTGCCAGCAGCCCCCAGACAGGAAACACCATATATTTT
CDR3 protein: CASSPQTGNTIYF

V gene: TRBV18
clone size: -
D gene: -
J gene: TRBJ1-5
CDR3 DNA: TGTGCCAGCTCACCAATGTCAGGGAATCAGCCCCAGCATTTT
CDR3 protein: CASSPMSGNQPQHF

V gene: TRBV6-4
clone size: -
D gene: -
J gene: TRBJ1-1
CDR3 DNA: TGTGCCAGCAGACAGGGAGAACGCACTGAAGCTTTCTTT
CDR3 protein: CASRQGERTEAFF

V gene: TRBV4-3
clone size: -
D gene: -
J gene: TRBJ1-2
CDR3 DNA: TGCGCCAGCAGCCAAGATGGGGCCAGGGGAGATGGCTACACCTTC
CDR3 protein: CASSQDGARGDGYTF

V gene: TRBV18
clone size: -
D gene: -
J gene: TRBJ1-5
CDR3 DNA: TGTGCCAGCTCACCGGGGGGGAATCAGCCCCAGCATTTT
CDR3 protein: CASSPGGNQPQHF

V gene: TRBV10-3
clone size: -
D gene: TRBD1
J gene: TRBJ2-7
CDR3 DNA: TGTGCCATCAGGAGGGGACAGGGGGGGTACGAGCAGTACTTC
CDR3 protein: CAIRRGQGGYEQYF

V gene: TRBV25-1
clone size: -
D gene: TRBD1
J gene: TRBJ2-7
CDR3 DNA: TGTGCCAGCAGGGTACAGGGGGCAAGTGAGCAGTACTTC
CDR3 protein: CASRVQGASEQYF